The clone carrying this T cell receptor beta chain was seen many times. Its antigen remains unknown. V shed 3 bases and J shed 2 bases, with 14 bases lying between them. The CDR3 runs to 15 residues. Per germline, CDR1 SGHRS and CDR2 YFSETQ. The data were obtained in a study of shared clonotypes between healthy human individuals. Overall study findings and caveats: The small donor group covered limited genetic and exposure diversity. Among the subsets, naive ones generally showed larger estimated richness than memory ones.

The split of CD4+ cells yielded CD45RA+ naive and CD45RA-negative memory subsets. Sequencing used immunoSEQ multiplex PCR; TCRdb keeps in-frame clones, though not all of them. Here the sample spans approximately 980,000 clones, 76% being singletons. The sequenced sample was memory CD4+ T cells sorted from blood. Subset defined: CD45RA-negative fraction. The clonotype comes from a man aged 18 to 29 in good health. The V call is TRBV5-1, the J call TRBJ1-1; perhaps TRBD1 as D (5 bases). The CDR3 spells CASSYLAGGNTEAFF. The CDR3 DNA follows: TGCGCCAGCAGCTACCTCGCGGGGGGAAACACTGAAGCTTTCTTT. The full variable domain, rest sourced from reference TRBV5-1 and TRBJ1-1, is KAGVTQTPRYLIKTRGQQVTLSCSPISGHRSVSWYQQTPGQGLQFLFEYFSETQRNKGNFPGRFSGRQFSNSRSEMNVSTLELGDSALYLCASSYLAGGNTEAFFGQGTRLTVV.